This TCR beta chain was recorded in a study of spatial heterogeneity in lung cancer. TCRdb re-analysed the 5' RACE reads in MiXCR, keeping a single row per CDR3 protein. The repertoire includes tens of thousands of distinct CDR3 sequences, roughly 7.8% of them detected once, and about a tenth sits in the top ten. This CDR3 contains 14 residues. The V gene end was trimmed by 4 bases and the J gene end by 7 bases; junction bases not matched to a gene: 8. Germline V gene data show CDR1 as GTSNPN and CDR2 as SVGIG (reference sequence). This clonotype appeared many times. This sample's time point: blood at routine non-recurrence follow-up after resection.

J is TRBJ2-1 and V is TRBV30; 9 bases fit TRBD1. The source of this sequence is a male donor with early-stage non-small cell lung cancer. This specimen consisted of PBMCs, obtained at follow-up. The chain's CDR3 is CAWNTGTGWNEQFF. The CDR3 nucleotides are TGTGCCTGGAATACCGGGACAGGGTGGAATGAGCAGTTCTTC. Full variable domain (rest looked up from reference TRBV30 and TRBJ2-1): SQTIHQWPATLVQPVGSPLSLECTVEGTSNPNLYWYRQAAGRGLQLLFYSVGIGQISSEVPQNLSASRPQDRQFILSSKKLLLSDSGFYLCAWNTGTGWNEQFFGPGTRLTVL.